These T cell receptor beta chains were read from a single sample in a study of a mutant IDH1 vaccine in newly diagnosed glioma. Some clones are missing from TCRdb's copy, which holds only in-frame ones; the method was immunoSEQ multiplex PCR. The profile covers 30,000 to 40,000 clones, with roughly 76% appearing a single time and about 5.2% taken by the ten largest. These receptors' antigens are unknown. This material consisted of PBMCs, taken from a glioma patient whose treatment included an IDH1 peptide vaccine. All receptors derive from a man aged 40-49 years with glioma. Each CDR3 is given with its conserved first and last residue. Fields, in order: clone size, V gene, CDR3 length, D gene, J gene, CDR3 protein, CDR3 DNA. The D gene is left open where the match is weak. Not all rows give a size; the values are once, few, many and, for expanded clones, a class.

.	TRBV14	11	.	TRBJ1-3	CASRTGNTIYF	TGTGCCAGCAGGACGGGAAACACCATATATTTT
once	TRBV11-2	15	TRBD1	TRBJ2-1	CASSLVATGGNEQFF	TGTGCCAGCAGCTTAGTAGCGACAGGGGGGAATGAGCAGTTCTTC
.	TRBV4-1	13	.	TRBJ2-2	CASSQAGSGELFF	TGCGCCAGCAGCCAAGCAGGGTCCGGGGAGCTGTTTTTT
.	TRBV5-1	15	TRBD1	TRBJ1-1	CASSLVGQKNTEAFF	TGCGCCAGCAGCTTGGTGGGACAGAAGAACACTGAAGCTTTCTTT
.	TRBV6-6	16	.	TRBJ1-4	CASSYSRGPDNEKLFF	TGTGCCAGCAGTTACTCGAGGGGACCTGATAATGAAAAACTGTTTTTT
few	TRBV27	15	.	TRBJ1-1	CASSLGQPYYLEAFF	TGTGCCAGCAGTTTGGGGCAGCCGTACTACCTTGAAGCTTTCTTT
.	TRBV18	15	.	TRBJ1-3	CASSPSRAPGNTIYF	TGTGCCAGCTCTCCATCCCGGGCGCCTGGAAACACCATATATTTT
.	TRBV7-8	15	TRBD1	TRBJ2-7	CASSGPGQGLGEQYF	TGTGCCAGCAGCGGACCGGGACAGGGGCTTGGCGAGCAGTACTTC
.	TRBV7-9	13	.	TRBJ1-2	CASSLEGDYGYTF	TGTGCCAGCAGCTTAGAAGGTGACTATGGCTACACCTTC
.	TRBV5-6	15	.	TRBJ1-2	CASSLPIKGNYGYTF	TGTGCCAGCAGCTTACCGATTAAAGGGAACTATGGCTACACCTTC
.	TRBV10-3	14	TRBD1	TRBJ1-1	CAIRTGDSNTEAFF	TGTGCCATCAGAACAGGGGACTCGAACACTGAAGCTTTCTTT
.	TRBV6-6	14	.	TRBJ1-1	CASSFDRLNTEAFF	TGTGCCAGCAGTTTCGACAGGTTGAACACTGAAGCTTTCTTT
.	TRBV5-6	14	TRBD1	TRBJ2-2	CASSLGSGGRELFF	TGTGCCAGCAGCTTGGGCTCAGGGGGCCGGGAGCTGTTTTTT
.	TRBV7-6	15	.	TRBJ2-5	CASSRTSRGQETQYF	TGTGCCAGCAGCCGGACAAGCCGCGGGCAAGAGACCCAGTACTTC
.	TRBV19	15	.	TRBJ2-3	CASRDGTPWSDTQYF	TGTGCCAGTAGGGACGGGACACCGTGGAGTGATACGCAGTATTTT
.	TRBV5-5	16	TRBD2	TRBJ2-5	CASSLAGRGGTETQYF	TGTGCCAGCAGCTTGGCCGGACGGGGGGGCACGGAGACCCAGTACTTC
.	TRBV5-4	14	.	TRBJ1-2	CASSLPGRIYGYTF	TGTGCCAGCAGCTTGCCGGGACGGATTTATGGCTACACCTTC
.	TRBV7-8	15	.	TRBJ1-2	CASSPYLSATGGYTF	TGTGCCAGCAGCCCCTACCTCAGCGCCACGGGGGGCTACACCTTC
.	TRBV4-2	17	TRBD2	TRBJ2-3	CASSQGLAGGSKDTQYF	TGTGCCAGCAGCCAAGGTCTAGCGGGGGGGAGCAAAGATACGCAGTATTTT
.	TRBV10-3	16	TRBD2	TRBJ2-7	CAISESLAGGPREQYF	TGTGCCATCAGTGAGTCCTTAGCGGGAGGGCCTCGTGAGCAGTACTTC
.	TRBV5-4	13	TRBD1	TRBJ1-2	CASSTGQGNGYTF	TGTGCCAGCAGCACGGGACAGGGCAATGGCTACACCTTC
.	TRBV5-1	14	.	TRBJ2-2	CASSLGGATGELFF	TGCGCCAGCAGCTTGGGTGGGGCCACCGGGGAGCTGTTTTTT
.	TRBV7-9	15	TRBD2	TRBJ2-7	CASSFQAGGPYEQYF	TGTGCCAGCAGCTTTCAAGCGGGAGGACCCTACGAGCAGTACTTC
.	TRBV25-1	14	TRBD1	TRBJ1-2	CASSGTGGFYGYTF	TGTGCCAGCAGTGGGACAGGGGGCTTCTATGGCTACACCTTC
.	TRBV9	13	.	TRBJ1-4	CASSKGHGEKLFF	TGTGCCAGCAGCAAGGGACATGGGGAAAAACTGTTTTTT